This TCR beta chain was sequenced for a study of metastatic and nonmetastatic thyroid tumors. Thyroid surgery had not been preceded by any treatment in any patient. MiXCR reprocessed the PCR reads for TCRdb. The sample shows fewer than 7,000 clones, around 30% of them seen only once. In this sample, this clone is medium-sized. Trimming took off 11 bases at V and 1 base at J, with 12 bases between the two ends. Germline assignment: CDR1 LNHDA and CDR2 SQIVND (reference sequence). The CDR3 loop spans 12 amino acids. The sequence came from a female donor with papillary thyroid cancer or a benign thyroid nodule (not recorded which). Some clones in this sample may be carry-over from other donors' samples. The chain uses TRBV19 and TRBJ2-7, with D perhaps TRBD1 (7 bases). Sequenced: tumor tissue. DNA for the CDR3: TGTGCCCGCAGGGGGGTATCCTACGAGCAGTACTTC. Translation gives CARRGVSYEQYF.